What follows are 11 T cell receptor beta chains derived from one specimen sequenced in a study of identical twins. TCRdb reprocessed the 5' RACE reads via MiXCR and lists one record per CDR3 protein. The table has some 500,000 distinct CDR3 sequences, approximately 15% seen once. This same sample was also part of a study on yellow fever vaccine responses in identical twins.

The sample was CD4+ T cells sorted from blood. The receptors derive from a woman aged 18-30 years in good health.

V and J are TRBV7-9 and TRBJ2-1; 10 bases agree with TRBD2. The V and J ends lost 3 bases and 9 bases, in that order; junction bases with no gene match: 8. In germline, CDR1 is SEHNR, CDR2 FQNEAQ (reference sequence). This CDR3 has 15 residues. In DNA form, the CDR3 reads TGTGCCAGCAGCTTGTCACTAGCGGGATCTCTTGAGCAGTTCTTC. It encodes CASSLSLAGSLEQFF.

As regards this clonotype: A single base separates this from a much larger clone, so it may be a read error. DNA for the CDR3: TGTGCCAGCAGCAATCAGGGACTAGCTCGGAGCAGAGATACGCAGTATTTT. This encodes CASSNQGLARSRDTQYF. J is TRBJ2-3 and V is TRBV7-8, with 9 bases matching TRBD2. Germline V gene sequence: CDR1 SGHVS, CDR2 FQNEAQ. The CDR3 covers 17 residues.

This clonotype was counted between two and nine times. J is TRBJ2-7 and V is TRBV19; the D gene is possibly TRBD2 (5 bases). V was trimmed by 1 base and J by 2 bases, leaving 6 bases between them. Per the germline V gene, CDR1 is LNHDA and CDR2 is SQIVND (reference sequence). The CDR3 extends over 13 amino acids. CDR3 DNA: TGTGCCAGTAGTATAGCCGGGACCTACGAGCAGTACTTC. This translates into CASSIAGTYEQYF.

This chain joins TRBV7-2 and TRBJ2-1; D unresolved. The CDR3 has 16 amino acids. CDR1 SGHTA and CDR2 FQGNSA come from the germline V gene. Trimming took 5 bases from V and 0 from J, leaving 14 bases between them. The CDR3 bases are TGTGCCAGCAGCCCCTCCCGGCCGGGCTCCTACAATGAGCAGTTCTTC. This translates into CASSPSRPGSYNEQFF.

This chain uses TRBV29-1 with TRBJ2-3; D unresolved. Germline CDR1 SQVTM, CDR2 ANQGSEA. Trimming removed 3 bases at V and 1 base at J, with 8 bases between. The CDR3 spans 13 residues. CDR3 coding DNA: TGCAGCGTTGAGGGCAGGCGCACAGATACGCAGTATTTT. This gives the protein CSVEGRRTDTQYF.

This chain uses TRBV5-4 with TRBJ2-1, with D perhaps TRBD2 (6 bases). Germline loops: CDR1 SGHNT, CDR2 YYREEE (reference sequence). The CDR3 spans 13 residues. V lost 2 bases and J 7 bases, leaving 10 bases between the germline ends. Here the CDR3 DNA reads TGTGCCAGCAGCTTATGGAGGGGTAATGAGCAGTTCTTC. Its protein product is CASSLWRGNEQFF.

This clonotype has only a few counts. V is TRBV14 and J is TRBJ2-7; D unclear. CDR1 is SGHDN and CDR2 is FVKESK in the germline V gene. CDR3 size: 14 residues. V was shortened by 4 bases and J by 1 base, with 11 bases between the two germline ends. The CDR3 region is CASSPRLVSYEQYF. The CDR3 DNA sequence: TGTGCCAGCAGCCCAAGGCTCGTTTCCTACGAGCAGTACTTC.

This clonotype showed up just a few times. The rearrangement links TRBV11-2 to TRBJ2-3, with TRBD2 as a possible D gene (5 bases). The germline CDR1 and CDR2 sequences are SGHAT and FQNNGV. The CDR3 loop spans 16 amino acids. The V end lost 1 base, the J end lost 2 bases, and 13 bases lay between the germline ends. CDR3 nucleotides: TGTGCCAGCAGCTTAGTACGCGGGTTCACCACAGATACGCAGTATTTT. Encoded protein: CASSLVRGFTTDTQYF.

V is TRBV5-6 and J is TRBJ2-1; maybe TRBD2 (7 bases). From germline, CDR1 is SGHDT and CDR2 YYEEEE. V was pared by 4 bases and J by 13 bases, with 18 bases between. The CDR3 has 13 residues. CDR3 region: CASSPEDWGGQFF. The CDR3 DNA sequence: TGTGCCAGCAGCCCGGAGGACTGGGGGGGCCAGTTCTTC. Full variable domain (remainder filled in from reference TRBV5-6 and TRBJ2-1): DAGVTQSPTHLIKTRGQQVTLRCSPKSGHDTVSWYQQALGQGPQFIFQYYEEEERQRGNFPDRFSGHQFPNYSSELNVNALLLGDSALYLCASSPEDWGGQFFGPGTRLTVL.

V and J are TRBV11-2 and TRBJ2-1; D ambiguous. Germline assignment: CDR1 SGHAT and CDR2 FQNNGV. The CDR3 consists of 17 residues. Trimming took 7 bases from V and 3 from J, leaving 22 bases between them. CDR3 nucleotide sequence: TGTGCCAGCATCTCCTTTCGCGCAAGCCTTGACTACAATGAGCAGTTCTTC. Protein: CASISFRASLDYNEQFF.

The chain recombines TRBV30 with TRBJ2-7, with D perhaps matching TRBD1 (5 bases). The germline gives CDR1 GTSNPN, CDR2 SVGIG (reference sequence). The ends were cut back, 3 bases at V and 4 bases at J, with 7 bases in the middle. The CDR3 is 11 residues long. CDR3 loop: CAWRTEYEQYF. The CDR3 coding sequence is TGTGCCTGGAGGACAGAGTACGAGCAGTACTTC.